One T cell receptor beta chain is described in this entry. Stated time point: persistent/refractory GD, antithyroid drugs over 5 years with positive TRAb. The TCR library was made from RNA that had been extracted from PBMCs in TRIzol. This entry is derived from a study of regulatory T cells in long-lasting Graves disease. With iRepertoire HTBI primers and Arm-PCR of CDR3 regions, TCR beta libraries were built. Original analysis: Identified segments across samples numbered just over 60 TRBV and about 13 TRBJ. TCRdb analysed the multiplex PCR reads with MiXCR anew, one entry per CDR3 protein. The V and J calls and clone size are TCRdb's, not the authors'. This sample has 650,000 to 850,000 distinct CDR3 sequences; 25% to 30% occur once, and the top ten carry about two fifths. The clonotype was recovered from a female donor with Graves disease. The sample was peripheral blood mononuclear cells (PBMCs), taken when the disease was refractory, from a patient treated with antithyroid drugs.

This CDR3 reads CASSIRGPDYEQYF. CDR3 bases: TGTGCCAGCAGTATCAGGGGGCCAGACTACGAGCAGTACTTC. This rearrangement joins TRBV3-1 to TRBJ2-7, with 8 bases aligning to TRBD1. CDR1 and CDR2 from the germline V gene are LGHDT and YNNKEL (reference sequence). This CDR3 has 14 residues. V was clipped by 6 bases and J by 3 bases; unmatched bases: 7.